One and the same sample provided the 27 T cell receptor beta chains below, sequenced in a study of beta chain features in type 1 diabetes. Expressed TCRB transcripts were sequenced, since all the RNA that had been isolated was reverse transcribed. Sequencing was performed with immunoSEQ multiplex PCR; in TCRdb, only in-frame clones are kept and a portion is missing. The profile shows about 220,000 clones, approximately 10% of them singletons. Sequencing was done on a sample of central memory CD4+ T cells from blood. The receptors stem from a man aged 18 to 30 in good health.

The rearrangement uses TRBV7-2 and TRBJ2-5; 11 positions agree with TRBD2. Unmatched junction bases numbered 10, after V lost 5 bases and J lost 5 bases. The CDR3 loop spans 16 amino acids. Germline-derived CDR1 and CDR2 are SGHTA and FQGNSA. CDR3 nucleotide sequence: TGTGCCAGCAGCCTCCGGAGACTAGCGGGACGGGAGACCCAGTACTTC. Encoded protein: CASSLRRLAGRETQYF.

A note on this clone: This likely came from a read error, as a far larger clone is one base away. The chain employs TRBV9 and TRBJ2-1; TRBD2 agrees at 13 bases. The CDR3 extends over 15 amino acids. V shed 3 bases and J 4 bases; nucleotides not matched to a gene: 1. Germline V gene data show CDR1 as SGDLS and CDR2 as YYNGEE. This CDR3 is CASSELAGGYNEQFF. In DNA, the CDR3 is TGTGCCAGCAGCGAACTAGCGGGAGGGTACAATGAGCAGTTCTTC.

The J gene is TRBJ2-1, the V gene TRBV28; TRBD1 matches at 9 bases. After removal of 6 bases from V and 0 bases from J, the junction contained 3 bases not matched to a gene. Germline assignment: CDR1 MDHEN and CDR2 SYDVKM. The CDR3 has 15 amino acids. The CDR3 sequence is CASRLQGASYNEQFF. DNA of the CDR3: TGTGCCAGCAGGTTACAGGGGGCCTCCTACAATGAGCAGTTCTTC. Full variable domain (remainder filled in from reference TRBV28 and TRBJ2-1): DVKVTQSSRYLVKRTGEKVFLECVQDMDHENMFWYRQDPGLGLRLIYFSYDVKMKEKGDIPEGYSVSREKKERFSLILESASTNQTSMYLCASRLQGASYNEQFFGPGTRLTVL.

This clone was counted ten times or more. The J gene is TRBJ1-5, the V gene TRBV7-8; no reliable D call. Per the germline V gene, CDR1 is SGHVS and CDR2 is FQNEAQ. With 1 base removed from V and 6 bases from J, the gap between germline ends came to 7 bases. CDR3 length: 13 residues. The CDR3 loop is CASSLEEGQPQHF. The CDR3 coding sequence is TGTGCCAGCAGCTTAGAAGAAGGTCAGCCCCAGCATTTT.

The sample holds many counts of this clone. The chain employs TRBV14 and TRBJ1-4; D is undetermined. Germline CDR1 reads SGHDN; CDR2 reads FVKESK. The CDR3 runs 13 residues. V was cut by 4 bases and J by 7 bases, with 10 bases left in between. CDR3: CASSRGRSEKLFF. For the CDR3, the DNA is TGTGCCAGCAGCCGAGGGCGAAGTGAAAAACTGTTTTTT.

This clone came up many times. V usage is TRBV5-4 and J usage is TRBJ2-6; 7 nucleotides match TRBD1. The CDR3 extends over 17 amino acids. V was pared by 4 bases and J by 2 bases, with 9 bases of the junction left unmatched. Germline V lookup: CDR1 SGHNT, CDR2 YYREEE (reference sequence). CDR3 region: CASSARQGKAGANVLTF. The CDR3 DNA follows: TGTGCCAGCAGCGCCCGACAGGGTAAGGCTGGGGCCAACGTCCTGACTTTC.

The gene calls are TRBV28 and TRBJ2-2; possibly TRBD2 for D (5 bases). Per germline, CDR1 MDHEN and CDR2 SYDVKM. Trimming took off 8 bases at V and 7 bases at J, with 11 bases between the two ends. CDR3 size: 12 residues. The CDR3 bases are TGTGCCAGCTCCCGGGGAGTCGGGGAGCTGTTTTTT. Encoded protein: CASSRGVGELFF.

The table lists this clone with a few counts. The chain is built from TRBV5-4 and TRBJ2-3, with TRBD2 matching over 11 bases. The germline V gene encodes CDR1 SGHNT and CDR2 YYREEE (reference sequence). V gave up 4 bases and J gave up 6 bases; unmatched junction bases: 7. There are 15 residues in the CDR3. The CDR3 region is CASSLRLAGMDTQYF. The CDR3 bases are TGTGCCAGCAGCCTCCGACTAGCGGGGATGGATACGCAGTATTTT.

The CDR3 reads CASSWGTGTDTEAFF. The CDR3 DNA reads as TGCGCCAGCAGCTGGGGGACAGGAACGGACACTGAAGCTTTCTTT. The chain joins TRBV5-1 to TRBJ1-1; 8 nucleotides match TRBD1. Germline values: CDR1 SGHRS, CDR2 YFSETQ. V dropped 3 bases and J dropped 3; count of bases not matched to a gene: 7. CDR3 length: 15 residues.

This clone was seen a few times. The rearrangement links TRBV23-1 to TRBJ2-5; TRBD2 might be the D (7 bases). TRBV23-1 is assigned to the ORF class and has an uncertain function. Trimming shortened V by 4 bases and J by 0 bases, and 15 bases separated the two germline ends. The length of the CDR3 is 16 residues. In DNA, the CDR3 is TGCGCCAGCAGTCCGCGCGAGGGGGGGTACCAAGAGACCCAGTACTTC. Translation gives CASSPREGGYQETQYF.

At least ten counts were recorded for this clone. The CDR3 nucleotides read TGTGCCAGCAGTTCGGGGGACAGTTCCTACGAGCAGTACTTC. This sequence encodes CASSSGDSSYEQYF. The J gene is TRBJ2-7, the V gene TRBV6-6; tentatively, D is TRBD1 (7 bases). Germline V gene lookup returns CDR1 MNHNY and CDR2 SVGAGI (reference sequence). V lost 4 bases to trimming and J lost 1 base, with 11 bases between them. This CDR3 has 14 residues.

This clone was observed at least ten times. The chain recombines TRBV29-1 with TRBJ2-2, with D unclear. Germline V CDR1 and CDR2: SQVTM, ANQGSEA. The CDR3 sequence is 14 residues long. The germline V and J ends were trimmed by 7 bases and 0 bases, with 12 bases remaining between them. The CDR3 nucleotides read TGCAGCGCCCGGAAGGCTCCGAACACCGGGGAGCTGTTTTTT. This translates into CSARKAPNTGELFF.

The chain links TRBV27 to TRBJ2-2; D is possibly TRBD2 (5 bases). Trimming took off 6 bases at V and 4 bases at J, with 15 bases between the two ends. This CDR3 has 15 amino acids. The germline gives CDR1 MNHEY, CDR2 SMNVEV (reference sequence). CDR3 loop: CASSKRGLSTGELFF. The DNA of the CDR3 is TGTGCCAGCAGCAAAAGAGGGTTGTCCACCGGGGAGCTGTTTTTT.

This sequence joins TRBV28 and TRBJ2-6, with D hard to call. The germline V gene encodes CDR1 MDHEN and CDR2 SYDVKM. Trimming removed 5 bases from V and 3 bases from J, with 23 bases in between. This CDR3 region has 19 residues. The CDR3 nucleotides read TGTGCCAGCAGTCCCCCACCTGGGAAGGGTGTGGGTGGGGCCAACGTCCTGACTTTC. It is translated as CASSPPPGKGVGGANVLTF.

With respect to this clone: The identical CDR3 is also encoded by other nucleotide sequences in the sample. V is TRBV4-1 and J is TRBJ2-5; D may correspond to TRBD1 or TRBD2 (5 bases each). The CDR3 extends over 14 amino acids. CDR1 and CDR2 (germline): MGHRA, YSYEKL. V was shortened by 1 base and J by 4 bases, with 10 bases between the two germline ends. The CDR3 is CASSQGEGRETQYF. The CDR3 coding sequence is TGCGCCAGCAGCCAAGGAGAGGGACGAGAGACCCAGTACTTC.

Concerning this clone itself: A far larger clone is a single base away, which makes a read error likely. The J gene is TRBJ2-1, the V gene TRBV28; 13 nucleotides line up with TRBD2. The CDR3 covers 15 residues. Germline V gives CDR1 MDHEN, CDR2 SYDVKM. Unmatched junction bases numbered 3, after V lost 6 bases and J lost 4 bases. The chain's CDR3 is CASRKLAGGYNEQFF. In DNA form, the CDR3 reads TGTGCCAGCAGAAAACTAGCGGGAGGGTACAATGAGCAGTTCTTC.

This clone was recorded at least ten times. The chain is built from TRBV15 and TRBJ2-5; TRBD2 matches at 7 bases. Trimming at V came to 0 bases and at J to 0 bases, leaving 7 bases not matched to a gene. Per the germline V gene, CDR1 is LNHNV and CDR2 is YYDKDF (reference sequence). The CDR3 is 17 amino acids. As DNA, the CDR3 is TGTGCCACCAGCAGAGATCGCGGACTAGTCTACCAAGAGACCCAGTACTTC. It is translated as CATSRDRGLVYQETQYF.

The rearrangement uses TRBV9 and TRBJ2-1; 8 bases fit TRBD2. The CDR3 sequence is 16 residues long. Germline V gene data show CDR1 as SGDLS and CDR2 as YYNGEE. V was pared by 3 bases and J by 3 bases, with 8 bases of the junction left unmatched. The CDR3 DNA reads TGTGCCAGCAGCGCCGGGGGTAGCGGGAACTACAATGAGCAGTTCTTC. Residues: CASSAGGSGNYNEQFF.

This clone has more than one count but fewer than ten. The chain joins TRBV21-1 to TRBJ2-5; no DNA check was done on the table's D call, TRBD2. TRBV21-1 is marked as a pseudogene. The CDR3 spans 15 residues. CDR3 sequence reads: CASSKVEVAGETQYF. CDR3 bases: TGTGCCAGCAGCAAAGTCGAGGTAGCGGGGGAGACCCAGTACTTC.

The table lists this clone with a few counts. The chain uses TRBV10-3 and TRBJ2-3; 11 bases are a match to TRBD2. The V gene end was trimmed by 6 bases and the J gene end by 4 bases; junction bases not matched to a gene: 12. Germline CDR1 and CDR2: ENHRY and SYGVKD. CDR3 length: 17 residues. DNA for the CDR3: TGTGCCATCAGGAGTGGTAGCGGGAGGGCCGGCGCAGATACGCAGTATTTT. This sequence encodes CAIRSGSGRAGADTQYF.

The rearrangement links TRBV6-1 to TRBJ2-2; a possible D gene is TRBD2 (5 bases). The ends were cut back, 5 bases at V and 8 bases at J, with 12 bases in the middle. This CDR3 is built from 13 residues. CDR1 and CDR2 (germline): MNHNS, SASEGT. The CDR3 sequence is CASSRRKDGELFF. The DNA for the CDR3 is TGTGCCAGCAGTCGGAGGAAGGATGGGGAGCTGTTTTTT.

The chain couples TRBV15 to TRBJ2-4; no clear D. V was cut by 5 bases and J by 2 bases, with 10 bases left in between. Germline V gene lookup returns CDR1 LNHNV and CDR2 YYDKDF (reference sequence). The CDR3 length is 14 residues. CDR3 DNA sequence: TGTGCCACCAGCGGTACCGGGTCCAAAAACATTCAGTACTTC. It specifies CATSGTGSKNIQYF. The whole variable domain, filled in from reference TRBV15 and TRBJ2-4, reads DAMVIQNPRYQVTQFGKPVTLSCSQTLNHNVMYWYQQKSSQAPKLLFHYYDKDFNNEADTPDNFQSRRPNTSFCFLDIRSPGLGDTAMYLCATSGTGSKNIQYFGAGTRLSVL.

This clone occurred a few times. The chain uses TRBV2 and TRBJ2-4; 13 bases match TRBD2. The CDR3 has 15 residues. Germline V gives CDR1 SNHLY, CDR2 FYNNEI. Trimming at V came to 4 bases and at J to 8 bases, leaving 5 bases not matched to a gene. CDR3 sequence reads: CASSGGLAGRYIQYF. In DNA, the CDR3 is TGTGCCAGCAGTGGGGGACTAGCGGGAAGGTACATTCAGTACTTC. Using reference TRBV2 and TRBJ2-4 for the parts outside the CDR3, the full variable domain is EPEVTQTPSHQVTQMGQEVILRCVPISNHLYFYWYRQILGQKVEFLVSFYNNEISEKSEIFDDQFSVERPDGSNFTLKIRSTKLEDSAMYFCASSGGLAGRYIQYFGAGTRLSVL.

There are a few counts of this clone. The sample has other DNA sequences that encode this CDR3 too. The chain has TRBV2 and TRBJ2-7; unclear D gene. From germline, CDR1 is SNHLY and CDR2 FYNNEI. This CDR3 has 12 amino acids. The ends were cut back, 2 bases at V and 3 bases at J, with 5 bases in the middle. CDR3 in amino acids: CASSERDYEQYF. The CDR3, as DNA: TGTGCCAGCAGTGAAAGGGACTACGAGCAGTACTTC.

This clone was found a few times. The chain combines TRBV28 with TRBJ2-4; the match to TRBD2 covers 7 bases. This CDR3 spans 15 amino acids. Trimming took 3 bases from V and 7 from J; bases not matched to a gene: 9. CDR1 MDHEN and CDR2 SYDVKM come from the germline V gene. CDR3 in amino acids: CASSFGGGLGNIQYF. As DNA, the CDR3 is TGTGCCAGCAGTTTTGGGGGAGGGCTAGGGAACATTCAGTACTTC.

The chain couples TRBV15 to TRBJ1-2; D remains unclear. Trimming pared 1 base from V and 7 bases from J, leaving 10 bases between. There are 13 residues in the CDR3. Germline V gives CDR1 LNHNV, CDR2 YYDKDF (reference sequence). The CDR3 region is CATSRAGNGGYTF. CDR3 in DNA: TGTGCCACCAGCAGAGCCGGAAATGGTGGCTACACCTTC.

The CDR3 DNA reads TGTGCCAGCAGCCAACCTAGCGGGAGTTATACGCAGTATTTT. Translated: CASSQPSGSYTQYF. The genes are TRBV4-2 and TRBJ2-3, with 10 bases fitting TRBD2. Per germline, CDR1 LGHNA and CDR2 YNFKEQ. This CDR3 comprises 14 residues. Losses at the gene ends were 2 bases for V and 7 bases for J; bases not matched to a gene: 3.